One sample yielded the 31 T cell receptor beta chains listed below, sequenced in a study of T cells in Graves' hyperthyroidism and ophthalmopathy. What was amplified from RNA transcripts were TCR beta CDR3 regions. Carried out on the TCR CDR3, a first-round RT-PCR used the HTBI primer set. TCRdb redid the calling of the multiplex PCR reads with MiXCR, one entry per CDR3 protein. Of about 480,000 distinct CDR3 sequences in the sample, approximately 22% were seen once. Sequenced sample: blood. These receptors originate from a woman between 65 and 79 years old with Graves' ophthalmopathy.

This clonotype has ten or more counts. The V and J genes are TRBV20-1 and TRBJ2-7; TRBD2 matches at 10 bases. Germline values: CDR1 DFQATT, CDR2 SNEGSKA (reference sequence). Trimming at V came to 6 bases and at J to 4 bases, leaving 15 bases not matched to a gene. This CDR3 has 16 amino acids. The CDR3 here is CSASQAGGPRGYEQYF. The CDR3 coding sequence is TGCAGTGCCAGCCAAGCGGGAGGGCCAAGGGGGTACGAGCAGTACTTC.

This clonotype appeared a few times. The chain couples TRBV24-1 to TRBJ1-1, with a weak D call TRBD1 (6 bases). The germline gives CDR1 KGHDR, CDR2 SFDVKD. Trimming stripped 3 bases from V and 1 base from J, with 11 bases between. The CDR3 contains 15 residues. In DNA form, the CDR3 reads TGTGCCACCAGTGATCGGACAGAGGGGAACACTGAAGCTTTCTTT. It encodes CATSDRTEGNTEAFF.

This clonotype was counted a few times. The chain recombines TRBV15 with TRBJ1-2; 7 bases fit TRBD1. The CDR3 totals 15 residues. V trimming: 1 base; J trimming: 10 bases; junction bases outside the gene matches: 12. Germline CDR1 and CDR2: LNHNV and YYDKDF (reference sequence). CDR3 amino acids: CATSRALRDSMVYTF. CDR3 nucleotide sequence: TGTGCCACCAGCAGAGCCCTCCGGGACAGTATGGTCTACACCTTC.

In DNA, the CDR3 is TGTGCCAGCAGCACTAGCGGGAGGCAGAGAGGAGAGACCCAGTACTTC. Its protein product is CASSTSGRQRGETQYF. This sequence joins TRBV28 and TRBJ2-5; TRBD2 agrees at 12 bases. Germline loops: CDR1 MDHEN, CDR2 SYDVKM. Trimming cost V 6 bases and J 4 bases; bases outside gene matches: 9. CDR3 length: 16 amino acids. The full variable domain, rest sourced from reference TRBV28 and TRBJ2-5, is DVKVTQSSRYLVKRTGEKVFLECVQDMDHENMFWYRQDPGLGLRLIYFSYDVKMKEKGDIPEGYSVSREKKERFSLILESASTNQTSMYLCASSTSGRQRGETQYFGPGTRLLVL.

J is TRBJ2-1 and V is TRBV7-9; D possibly corresponds to TRBD2 (5 bases). CDR3 length equals 15 residues. V lost 5 bases to trimming and J lost 4 bases, with 15 bases between them. Germline loops: CDR1 SEHNR, CDR2 FQNEAQ (reference sequence). The CDR3: CASSLGVAGYNEQFF. In nucleotides, the CDR3 is TGTGCCAGCAGCCTCGGGGTGGCCGGGTACAATGAGCAGTTCTTC.

J is TRBJ2-1 and V is TRBV10-3, with 9 bases fitting TRBD2. This CDR3 is built from 18 residues. V was pared by 0 bases and J by 0 bases, with 6 bases of the junction left unmatched. Per the germline V gene, CDR1 is ENHRY and CDR2 is SYGVKD. CDR3 nucleotides: TGTGCCATCAGTGAGTCGGGGATAGCGGGAGACTCCTACAATGAGCAGTTCTTC. This encodes CAISESGIAGDSYNEQFF.

The J gene is TRBJ1-5, the V gene TRBV27; D remains unclear. Deletions cut 7 bases from V and 1 base from J, with 17 bases between. In germline, CDR1 is MNHEY, CDR2 SMNVEV (reference sequence). The CDR3 is made up of 16 amino acids. Written as DNA, the CDR3 is TGTGCCAGCACCCCCGGGCCTACGTGGAGCAATCAGCCCCAGCATTTT. It yields the protein CASTPGPTWSNQPQHF.

V gene TRBV12-3 or TRBV12-4 combines with J gene TRBJ1-3; maybe TRBD1 (6 bases). V was trimmed by 1 base and J by 4 bases, leaving 14 bases between them. This CDR3 contains 16 residues. CDR3 in amino acids: CASSLGSPGAGNTIYF. The CDR3 region has the DNA TGTGCCAGCAGTTTAGGGTCCCCAGGGGCGGGAAACACCATATATTTT.

The chain couples TRBV5-8 to TRBJ2-2, with no clear D. CDR1 and CDR2 from the germline V gene are SGHTS and YDEGEE. The CDR3 has 16 amino acids. V lost 5 bases, J lost 1 base, and 15 bases lay in between. The CDR3 reads CASSLTTVLNTGELFF. For the CDR3, the DNA is TGTGCCAGCAGTCTCACCACAGTCCTGAACACCGGGGAGCTGTTTTTT.

This sequence joins TRBV7-3 and TRBJ2-1, with a weak D call TRBD1 (6 bases). The V gene lost 8 bases and the J gene lost 0 bases, with 8 bases spanning the gap. CDR1 and CDR2 (germline): SGHTA, FQGTGA. The CDR3 has 13 amino acids. CDR3 sequence: CASGTSSYNEQFF. In nucleotides, the CDR3 is TGTGCCAGCGGGACAAGCTCCTACAATGAGCAGTTCTTC.

This chain joins TRBV19 and TRBJ2-3; the D is unclear. CDR1 LNHDA and CDR2 SQIVND come from the germline V gene (reference sequence). V dropped 3 bases and J dropped 4 bases, with 17 bases sitting between them. The CDR3 is 16 amino acids. The DNA of the CDR3 is TGTGCCAGTAGTATGGGATTTGGATCCATCCCAGATACGCAGTATTTT. It encodes CASSMGFGSIPDTQYF.

V is TRBV30 and J is TRBJ1-1, with 9 bases fitting TRBD1. From germline, CDR1 is GTSNPN and CDR2 SVGIG (reference sequence). The junction had 7 bases not matched to a gene; V was cut back by 2 bases and J by 12 bases. This CDR3 is built from 12 residues. Here the CDR3 DNA reads TGTGCCTGGAGTAGACAGGGGGTAGGGACTTTCTTT. Its translation: CAWSRQGVGTFF.

This clonotype was observed a few times. DNA of the CDR3: TGCGCCAGCAGCCAAGTTACGGTCTCTGGAAACACCATATATTTT. It encodes CASSQVTVSGNTIYF. The rearrangement uses TRBV4-3 and TRBJ1-3, with D uncertain. The CDR3 length is 15 residues. The germline V gene has CDR1 LGHNA and CDR2 YSLEER. Trimming took 1 base from V and 0 from J, leaving 7 bases between them.

This clonotype was detected a few times. V gene TRBV5-1 combines with J gene TRBJ2-5, with 9 bases fitting TRBD1. The CDR3 sequence is 13 residues long. With V trimmed by 1 base and J by 13 bases, 8 bases remained unmatched. Looked up from germline, CDR1 is SGHRS and CDR2 is YFSETQ. CDR3 DNA: TGCGCCAGCAGCTTGACGGCTAGGGACAGGGCGTACTTC. This codes for CASSLTARDRAYF.

This clonotype was found a few times. The chain is built from TRBV7-2 and TRBJ2-1; possibly TRBD1 or TRBD2 for D (5 bases each). The CDR3 sequence is 17 residues long. From germline, CDR1 is SGHTA and CDR2 FQGNSA. Trimming removed 3 bases at V and 9 bases at J, with 24 bases between. The CDR3 nucleotides are TGTGCCAGCAGCTTCCCGGAGGTTAGGGGAGTCAACACTGAGCAGTTCTTC. This sequence encodes CASSFPEVRGVNTEQFF.

This clonotype was picked up many times. The CDR3: CASSPGTARTDTQYF. The CDR3 DNA is TGTGCCAGCAGTCCGGGGACAGCACGGACAGATACGCAGTATTTT. V is TRBV12-3 or TRBV12-4 and J is TRBJ2-3, with 7 bases aligning to TRBD1. The CDR3 length is 15 residues. Trimming removed 5 bases from V and 3 bases from J; junction bases left unmatched: 8.

The chain uses TRBV28 and TRBJ1-6; D is undetermined. The CDR3 runs to 13 residues. Per germline, CDR1 MDHEN and CDR2 SYDVKM. Trimming took 8 bases from V and 6 from J, leaving 11 bases between them. The chain's CDR3 is CASSRPGNSPLHF. For the CDR3, the DNA is TGTGCCAGCTCCCGACCGGGTAATTCACCCCTCCACTTT.

The J gene is TRBJ1-1, the V gene TRBV5-1, with 10 bases that match TRBD1. Trimming cost V 3 bases and J 9 bases; bases outside gene matches: 8. Germline values: CDR1 SGHRS, CDR2 YFSETQ. This CDR3 is built from 14 residues. The CDR3 is CASSWGQGPTQAFF. The CDR3 DNA sequence: TGCGCCAGCAGCTGGGGACAGGGGCCAACCCAAGCTTTCTTT.

This clonotype has a handful of counts. J is TRBJ2-1 and V is TRBV20-1; tentative D call: TRBD2 (6 bases). The CDR3 is 13 residues long. Germline loops: CDR1 DFQATT, CDR2 SNEGSKA (reference sequence). The V end lost 4 bases, the J end lost 6 bases, and 13 bases lay between the germline ends. This chain's CDR3 is CSANLGGANEQFF. The CDR3, as DNA: TGCAGTGCTAACCTAGGAGGGGCCAATGAGCAGTTCTTC.

The V call is TRBV20-1, the J call TRBJ2-1, with TRBD2 identical over 7 bases. The CDR3 sequence is 13 residues long. Looked up from germline, CDR1 is DFQATT and CDR2 is SNEGSKA (reference sequence). V dropped 1 base and J dropped 10; count of bases not matched to a gene: 7. The CDR3 here is CSARVSGGGEQFF. The CDR3 nucleotides are TGCAGTGCTAGAGTTTCCGGGGGAGGGGAGCAGTTCTTC.

This clonotype was observed a handful of times. The chain has TRBV3-1 and TRBJ2-3; 7 bases align to TRBD2. CDR1 is LGHDT, CDR2 YNNKEL, per germline (reference sequence). The V segment lost 5 bases and the J segment 2 bases; nucleotides outside the gene matches: 4. The CDR3 is made up of 14 amino acids. The CDR3 reads CASSGEGLTDTQYF. The DNA of the CDR3 is TGTGCCAGCAGCGGGGAGGGCCTCACAGATACGCAGTATTTT.

This rearrangement joins TRBV6-2 or TRBV6-3 to TRBJ2-7; possibly TRBD1 for D (6 bases). CDR3 length: 14 amino acids. Germline V gene data show CDR1 as MNHEY and CDR2 as SVGEGT. V was trimmed by 10 bases and J by 3 bases, leaving 19 bases between them. CDR3 sequence reads: CATIPPGQFYEQYF. CDR3 DNA sequence: TGTGCCACGATTCCTCCGGGACAATTCTACGAGCAGTACTTC.

This chain links TRBV7-6 with TRBJ2-2; the D gene is possibly TRBD1 (6 bases). The CDR3 consists of 16 residues. V was pared by 3 bases and J by 6 bases, with 17 bases between. Germline values: CDR1 SGHVS, CDR2 FNYEAQ. The CDR3 is CASSFSDSPSPGELFF. The CDR3 DNA reads as TGTGCCAGCAGCTTTTCGGACAGCCCTAGCCCCGGGGAGCTGTTTTTT.

J is TRBJ2-5 and V is TRBV7-8; D is undetermined. CDR3 length equals 13 residues. The germline V and J ends were trimmed by 6 bases and 4 bases, with 12 bases remaining between them. Per germline, CDR1 SGHVS and CDR2 FQNEAQ. This CDR3 reads CASRRDLPETQYF. DNA for the CDR3: TGTGCCAGCAGAAGAGACCTCCCAGAGACCCAGTACTTC.

This chain connects TRBV7-9 to TRBJ2-7; 9 bases align to TRBD1. The CDR3 covers 17 residues. CDR1 SEHNR and CDR2 FQNEAQ come from the germline V gene (reference sequence). The trim removed 5 bases at V and 2 bases at J, leaving 13 bases unmatched. CDR3 in DNA: TGTGCCAGCAGCATGTACCAGGGACAGGGCCACCCCTACGAGCAGTACTTC. Its protein product is CASSMYQGQGHPYEQYF.

CDR3 in DNA: TGCAGTGCTAGAGGAGAAAGTCACTACAATGAGCAGTTCTTC. Amino acid sequence: CSARGESHYNEQFF. The J gene is TRBJ2-1, the V gene TRBV20-1; no definite D call. Germline-derived CDR1 and CDR2 are DFQATT and SNEGSKA (reference sequence). Trimming left V 1 base short and J 3 bases short, with 10 bases between. This CDR3 is 14 amino acids long.

The chain joins TRBV6-2 or TRBV6-3 to TRBJ1-6; maybe TRBD1 (5 bases). Germline V gene data show CDR1 as MNHEY and CDR2 as SVGEGT. Between the trimmed V and J ends, which lost 6 bases and 1 base, there was a span of 16 bases. This CDR3 has 17 residues. CDR3 loop: CASRTMAGGSYNSPLHF. The CDR3 coding sequence is TGTGCCAGCAGGACGATGGCGGGGGGTTCCTATAATTCACCCCTCCACTTT.

In this sample, this clonotype turned up many times. As DNA, the CDR3 is TGTGCCAGTAATGGTCTAGCGGGAGAGACCCAGTACTTC. Residues: CASNGLAGETQYF. This rearrangement joins TRBV19 to TRBJ2-5; 8 positions match TRBD2. Germline lookup yields CDR1 LNHDA and CDR2 SQIVND (reference sequence). J lost 4 bases, V lost 7 bases, and 5 bases had no gene match. CDR3 length equals 13 residues. Drawing the rest from reference TRBV19 and TRBJ2-5, the complete variable domain is DGGITQSPKYLFRKEGQNVTLSCEQNLNHDAMYWYRQDPGQGLRLIYYSQIVNDFQKGDIAEGYSVSREKKESFPLTVTSAQKNPTAFYLCASNGLAGETQYFGPGTRLLVL.

J is TRBJ2-1 and V is TRBV5-1; 7 nucleotides match TRBD1. J gave up 8 bases and V 0 bases, and 8 bases lay outside the gene matches. The CDR3 loop spans 15 amino acids. Looked up from germline, CDR1 is SGHRS and CDR2 is YFSETQ. The CDR3 here is CASSLEGGAWDEQFF. For the CDR3, the DNA is TGCGCCAGCAGCTTGGAAGGGGGCGCTTGGGATGAGCAGTTCTTC.

The CDR3, as DNA: TGCGCCAGCAGGGGGGGGACTAGCGAGCAGTACTTC. It encodes CASRGGTSEQYF. This rearrangement joins TRBV10-2 to TRBJ2-7; the match to TRBD2 covers 8 bases. The J segment lost 6 bases and the V segment lost 6 bases, leaving 4 bases of the junction unmatched. The CDR3 loop spans 12 amino acids. CDR1 and CDR2 from the germline V gene are WSHSY and SAAADI.

This clonotype was observed a handful of times. The chain has TRBV7-9 and TRBJ2-2; D is perhaps TRBD1 (6 bases). Trimming removed 5 bases at V and 7 bases at J, with 17 bases between. This CDR3 is 15 amino acids long. Looked up from germline, CDR1 is SEHNR and CDR2 is FQNEAQ (reference sequence). As DNA, the CDR3 is TGTGCCAGCAGCGTTGATTTACAGGGCGGCGGGGAGCTGTTTTTT. This sequence encodes CASSVDLQGGGELFF.